This T cell receptor beta chain was captured in a study of cytomegalovirus exposure and HLA in healthy donors. Overall study results and limits: A later analysis reportedly found fewer N-insertions in an Asian-associated ancestry cluster than the roughly 670-donor mean.

About this clone itself: Antigen: not known.

The PCR contained 60 Vbeta and 13 Jbeta primers. Profiling relied on immunoSEQ multiplex PCR, and the TCRdb table lists in-frame clones only, not all of them. The sample holds around 160,000 clones, about 83% seen once. CDR3 length equals 15 residues. Trimming took off 3 bases at V and 2 bases at J, with 14 bases between the two ends. CDR1 and CDR2 (germline): MGHRA, YSYEKL. The sequenced sample was PBMCs. The clonotype comes from a middle-aged man in good health and CMV-seropositive. This sequence joins TRBV4-1 and TRBJ2-7; D uncertain. The CDR3 region is CASSHQLNSPYEQYF. The CDR3 DNA sequence: TGCGCCAGCAGCCATCAATTAAACAGCCCCTACGAGCAGTACTTC.